These 4 T cell receptor beta chains were sequenced from one sample in a study of T cell responses to AZD1222 COVID-19 vaccine. Method: immunoSEQ multiplex PCR; TCRdb's copy keeps in-frame clones and lacks some. The sample has about 140,000 clones; about 88% are singletons. The sample consisted of peripheral blood, taken on day 0 of AZD1222 vaccination. The receptor source for this set is an adult in good health.

This clone was seen only once. The V and J genes are TRBV16 and TRBJ1-5; 7 bases map to TRBD1. Germline values: CDR1 KGHSY, CDR2 FQNENV. V lost 5 bases and J lost 5; bases outside the gene matches: 6. CDR3 length: 14 residues. The CDR3 loop reads CASSSGQEDQPQHF. CDR3 sequence (DNA): TGTGCCAGCAGCTCTGGACAGGAAGATCAGCCCCAGCATTTT.

J is TRBJ2-7 and V is TRBV11-2; 7 nucleotides align to TRBD1. Germline V gene data show CDR1 as SGHAT and CDR2 as FQNNGV. J gave up 6 bases and V 3 bases, and 2 bases lay outside the gene matches. The CDR3 extends over 12 amino acids. The CDR3: CASSLDRREQYF. The CDR3 bases are TGTGCCAGCAGCTTGGACAGGCGCGAGCAGTACTTC.

V usage is TRBV28 and J usage is TRBJ2-2; no reliable D call. Germline loops: CDR1 MDHEN, CDR2 SYDVKM. V was shortened by 1 base and J by 1 base, with 10 bases between the two germline ends. The CDR3 is made up of 16 amino acids. The CDR3 here is CASSLLGAGNTGELFF. In DNA form, the CDR3 reads TGTGCCAGCAGTTTATTAGGAGCAGGGAACACCGGGGAGCTGTTTTTT.

This clone was seen a handful of times. The identical CDR3 is also encoded by other nucleotide sequences in the sample. The chain combines TRBV10-2 with TRBJ2-3, with TRBD2 matching 11 bases. The junction had 4 bases not matched to a gene; V was cut back by 8 bases and J by 3 bases. The germline V gene has CDR1 WSHSY and CDR2 SAAADI. The length of the CDR3 is 14 residues. CDR3 nucleotide sequence: TGCGCCAGCTCTCGACTAGCGGGGACAGATACGCAGTATTTT. It yields the protein CASSRLAGTDTQYF.